The entry below gives a single TCR beta chain sequence along with its context. The antigen is undetermined. This sample's treatment: approximately 9-day PBMC culture with coronavirus spike peptide pools or control peptides (ViraFEST assay). With peptide pools, ViraFEST first expanded antigen-specific T cells and afterwards sequenced their TCRs. The data are from a study of vaccination and CD4 T cells after COVID-19. Study at large: In the control cultures, a CEFX pool, an HIV-1 Nef pool, or no peptide was supplied.

Trimming stripped 4 bases from V and 0 bases from J, with 17 bases between. Germline CDR1 and CDR2: SEHNR and FQNEAQ (reference sequence). The CDR3 consists of 17 residues. Overall study results and limits: Median about 90% of reactive clones detected in convalescent patients emerged only post-vaccination. In median terms, SARS-CoV-2-reactive clonotypes went from approximately 21 to 40, a nonsignificant rise.

With the Oncomine TCR Beta short-read assay, DNA from cultured CD4+ T cells was sequenced. TCRdb re-analysed the PCR reads in MiXCR, keeping a single row per CDR3 protein. This sample has 20,000 or so distinct CDR3 sequences, with less than 55% found just once. The V and J genes are TRBV7-9 and TRBJ2-3, with a possible D match to TRBD2 (5 bases). This TCR derives from a human donor who had recovered from COVID-19. Sample: CD4+ T cells from blood, cultured in vitro, taken before SARS-CoV-2 vaccination. The CDR3 DNA sequence: TGTGCCAGCAGCTCGAATGGAGGAGGAGGAAGCACAGATACGCAGTATTTT. As protein: CASSSNGGGGSTDTQYF.